Only a few counts were recorded for the clone carrying this TCR beta chain. Its matching antigen is unknown. These data originate in a study of blood T cells in healthy people across ages. Findings of the study overall: Roughly linear age-related decline in beta diversity appeared, significant by age 40.

A second PCR of about 7 to 12 cycles used a sample-barcoded 5' primer and a J-beta primer mix. MiXCR, run by TCRdb on the 5' RACE reads, gives a single entry per CDR3 protein. Here the sample spans fewer than 2,000,000 distinct CDR3 sequences, about 39% being singletons. This CDR3 contains 15 residues. With V trimmed by 7 bases and J by 2 bases, 7 bases remained unmatched. Healthy Russian Caucasian donors spanned ages roughly 6 to 100 years. Approximately 9.4 milliliters was the volume of peripheral blood drawn from each donor. Each sample used at least 6 million PBMCs. The chain joins TRBV12-3 or TRBV12-4 to TRBJ1-2; the match to TRBD1 covers 10 bases. Sequencing used blood. The sequence came from a human donor in good health. In DNA, the CDR3 is TGTGCCAGCACCTCCCGGGACAGGGGAAACTATGGCTACACCTTC. It codes for CASTSRDRGNYGYTF.